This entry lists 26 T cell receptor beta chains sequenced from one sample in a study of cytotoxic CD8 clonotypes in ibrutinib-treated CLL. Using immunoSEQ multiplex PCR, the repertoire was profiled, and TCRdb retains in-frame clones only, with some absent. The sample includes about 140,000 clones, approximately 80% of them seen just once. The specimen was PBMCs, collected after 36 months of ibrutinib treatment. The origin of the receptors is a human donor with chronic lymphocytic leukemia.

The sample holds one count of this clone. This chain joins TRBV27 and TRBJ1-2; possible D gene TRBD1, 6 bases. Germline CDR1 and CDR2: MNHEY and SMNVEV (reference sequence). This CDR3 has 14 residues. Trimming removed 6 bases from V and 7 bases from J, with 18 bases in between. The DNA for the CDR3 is TGTGCCAGCAGGGGCTTGGACAGATTGGGTGGCTACACCTTC. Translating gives CASRGLDRLGGYTF.

CDR3 loop: CAWRHTGELFF. In nucleotides, the CDR3 is TGTGCCTGGCGACACACCGGGGAGCTGTTTTTT. This rearrangement joins TRBV30 to TRBJ2-2; D remains ambiguous. The V and J ends lost 5 bases and 3 bases respectively, with 4 bases between them. Germline lookup yields CDR1 GTSNPN and CDR2 SVGIG (reference sequence). This CDR3 is 11 amino acids long.

The CDR3 sequence: CASSLGRLNQPQHF. The DNA of the CDR3 is TGTGCCAGCAGTTTAGGCAGGTTAAATCAGCCCCAGCATTTT. V is TRBV27 and J is TRBJ1-5; D remains unclear. The germline V and J ends were trimmed by 2 bases and 4 bases, with 9 bases remaining between them. The CDR3 has 14 residues. From germline, CDR1 is MNHEY and CDR2 SMNVEV (reference sequence).

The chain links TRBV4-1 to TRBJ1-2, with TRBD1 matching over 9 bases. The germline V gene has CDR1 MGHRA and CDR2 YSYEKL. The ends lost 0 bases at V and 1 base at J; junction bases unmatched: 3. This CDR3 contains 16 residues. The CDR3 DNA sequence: TGCGCCAGCAGCCAAGATATGACAGGGGGTAACTATGGCTACACCTTC. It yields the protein CASSQDMTGGNYGYTF.

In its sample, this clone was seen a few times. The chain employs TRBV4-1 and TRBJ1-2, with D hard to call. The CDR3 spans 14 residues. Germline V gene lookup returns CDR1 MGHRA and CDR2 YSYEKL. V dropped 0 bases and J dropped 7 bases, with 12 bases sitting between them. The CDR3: CASSQDNGDAGYTF. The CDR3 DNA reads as TGCGCCAGCAGCCAAGATAACGGGGATGCTGGCTACACCTTC.

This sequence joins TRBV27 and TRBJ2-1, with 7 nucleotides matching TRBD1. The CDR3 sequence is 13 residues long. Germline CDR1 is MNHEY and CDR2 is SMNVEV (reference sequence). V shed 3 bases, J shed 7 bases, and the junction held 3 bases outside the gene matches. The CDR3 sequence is CASSLNRGNEQFF. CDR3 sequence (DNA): TGTGCCAGCAGTTTGAACAGGGGAAATGAGCAGTTCTTC.

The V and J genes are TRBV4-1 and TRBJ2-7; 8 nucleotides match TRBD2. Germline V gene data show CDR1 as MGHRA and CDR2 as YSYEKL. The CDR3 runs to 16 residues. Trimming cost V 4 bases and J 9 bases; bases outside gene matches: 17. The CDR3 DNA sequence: TGCGCCAGCAGCCCGCCGGGGGGAGCGGGGGTGGTTGTGCAGTACTTC. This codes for CASSPPGGAGVVVQYF.

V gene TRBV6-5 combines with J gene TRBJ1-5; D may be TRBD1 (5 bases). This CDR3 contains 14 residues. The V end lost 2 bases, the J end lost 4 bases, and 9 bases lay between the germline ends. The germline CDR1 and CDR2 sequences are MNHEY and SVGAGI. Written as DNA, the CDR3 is TGTGCCAGCAGTTACGGGCAGGGTAATCAGCCCCAGCATTTT. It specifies CASSYGQGNQPQHF.

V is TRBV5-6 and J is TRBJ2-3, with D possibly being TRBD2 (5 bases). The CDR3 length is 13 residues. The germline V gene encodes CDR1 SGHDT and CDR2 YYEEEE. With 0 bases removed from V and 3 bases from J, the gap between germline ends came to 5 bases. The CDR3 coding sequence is TGTGCCAGCAGCTTGGCGGGGACAGATACGCAGTATTTT. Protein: CASSLAGTDTQYF.

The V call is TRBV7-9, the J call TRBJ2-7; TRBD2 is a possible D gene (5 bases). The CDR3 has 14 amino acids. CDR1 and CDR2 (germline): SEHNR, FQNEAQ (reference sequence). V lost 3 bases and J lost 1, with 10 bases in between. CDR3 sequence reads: CASSFSAASYEQYF. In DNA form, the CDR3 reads TGTGCCAGCAGCTTCTCAGCGGCATCCTACGAGCAGTACTTC.

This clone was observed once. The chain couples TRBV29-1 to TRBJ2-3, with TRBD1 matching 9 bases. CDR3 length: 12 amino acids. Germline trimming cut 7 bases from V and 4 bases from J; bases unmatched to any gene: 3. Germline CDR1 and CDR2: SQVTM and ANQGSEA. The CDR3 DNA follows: TGCAGCGGAGACAGGGGGGCAGATACGCAGTATTTT. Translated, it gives CSGDRGADTQYF.

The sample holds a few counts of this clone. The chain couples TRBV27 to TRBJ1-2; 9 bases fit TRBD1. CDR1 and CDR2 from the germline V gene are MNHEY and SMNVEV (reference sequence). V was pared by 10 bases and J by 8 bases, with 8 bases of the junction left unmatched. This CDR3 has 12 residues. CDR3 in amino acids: CAIRGTGKGYTF. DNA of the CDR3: TGTGCCATCAGAGGGACAGGGAAAGGCTACACCTTC.

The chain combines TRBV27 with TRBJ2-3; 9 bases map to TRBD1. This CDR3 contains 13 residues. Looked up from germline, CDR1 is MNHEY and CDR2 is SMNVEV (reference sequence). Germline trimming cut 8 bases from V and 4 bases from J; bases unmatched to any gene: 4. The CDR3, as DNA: TGTGCCAGCGGGTGGACAGGGGCAGATACGCAGTATTTT. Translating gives CASGWTGADTQYF.

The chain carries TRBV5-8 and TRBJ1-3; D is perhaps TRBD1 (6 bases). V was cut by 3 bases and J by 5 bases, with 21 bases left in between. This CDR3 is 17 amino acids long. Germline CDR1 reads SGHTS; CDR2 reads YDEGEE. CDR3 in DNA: TGTGCCAGCAGCTGGGCCGGGACATCCTCAGGACGAAACACCATATATTTT. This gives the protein CASSWAGTSSGRNTIYF.

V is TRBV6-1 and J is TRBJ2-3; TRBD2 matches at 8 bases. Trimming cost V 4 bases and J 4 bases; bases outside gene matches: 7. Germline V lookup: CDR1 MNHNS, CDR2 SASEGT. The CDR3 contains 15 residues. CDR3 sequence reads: CASSVSLADADTQYF. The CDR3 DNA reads TGTGCCAGCAGTGTTTCACTAGCGGACGCAGATACGCAGTATTTT.

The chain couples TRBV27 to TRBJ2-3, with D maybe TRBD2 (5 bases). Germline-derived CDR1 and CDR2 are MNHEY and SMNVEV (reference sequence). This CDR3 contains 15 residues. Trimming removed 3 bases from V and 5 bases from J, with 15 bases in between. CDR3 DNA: TGTGCCAGCAGTTTGGGTGCCGGCGGGTTAGATACGCAGTATTTT. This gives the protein CASSLGAGGLDTQYF.

The CDR3 nucleotides are TGTGCCAGCAGCGTTGGACAGGGGGGGTACAATGAGCAGTTCTTC. Protein product: CASSVGQGGYNEQFF. V usage is TRBV2 and J usage is TRBJ2-1; 10 bases map to TRBD1. CDR1 and CDR2 (germline): SNHLY, FYNNEI. The CDR3 has 15 residues. V shed 6 bases, J shed 4 bases, and the junction held 6 bases outside the gene matches.

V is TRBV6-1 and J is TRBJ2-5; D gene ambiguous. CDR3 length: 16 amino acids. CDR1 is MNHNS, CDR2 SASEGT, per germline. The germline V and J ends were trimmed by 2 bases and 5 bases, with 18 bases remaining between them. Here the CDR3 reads CASSESVQPPWETQYF. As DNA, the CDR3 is TGTGCCAGCAGTGAAAGTGTCCAGCCGCCCTGGGAGACCCAGTACTTC.

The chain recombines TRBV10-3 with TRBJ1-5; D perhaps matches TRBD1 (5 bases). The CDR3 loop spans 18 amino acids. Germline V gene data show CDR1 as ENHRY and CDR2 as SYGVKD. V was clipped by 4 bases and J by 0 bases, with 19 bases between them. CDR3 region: CAISAGQGHAYSNQPQHF. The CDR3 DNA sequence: TGTGCCATCAGTGCTGGCCAGGGTCACGCATATAGCAATCAGCCCCAGCATTTT.

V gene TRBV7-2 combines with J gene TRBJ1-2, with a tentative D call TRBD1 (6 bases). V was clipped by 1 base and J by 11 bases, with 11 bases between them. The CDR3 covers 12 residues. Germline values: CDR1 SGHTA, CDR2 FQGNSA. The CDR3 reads CASSLEGQTYTF. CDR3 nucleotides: TGTGCCAGCAGCTTAGAAGGACAGACATACACCTTC.

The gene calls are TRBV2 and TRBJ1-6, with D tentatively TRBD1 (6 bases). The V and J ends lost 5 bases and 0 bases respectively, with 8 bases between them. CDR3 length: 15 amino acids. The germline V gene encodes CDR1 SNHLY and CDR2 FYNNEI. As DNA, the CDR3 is TGTGCCAGCAGTTGGACAGACTCCTATAATTCACCCCTCCACTTT. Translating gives CASSWTDSYNSPLHF.

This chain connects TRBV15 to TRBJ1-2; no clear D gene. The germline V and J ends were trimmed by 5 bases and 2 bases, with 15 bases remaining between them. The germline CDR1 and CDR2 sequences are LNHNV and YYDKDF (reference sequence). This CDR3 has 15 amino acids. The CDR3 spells CATSLFINRNYGYTF. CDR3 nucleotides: TGTGCCACCAGCCTATTTATAAACAGAAACTATGGCTACACCTTC. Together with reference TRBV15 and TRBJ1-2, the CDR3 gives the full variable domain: DAMVIQNPRYQVTQFGKPVTLSCSQTLNHNVMYWYQQKSSQAPKLLFHYYDKDFNNEADTPDNFQSRRPNTSFCFLDIRSPGLGDTAMYLCATSLFINRNYGYTFGSGTRLTVV.

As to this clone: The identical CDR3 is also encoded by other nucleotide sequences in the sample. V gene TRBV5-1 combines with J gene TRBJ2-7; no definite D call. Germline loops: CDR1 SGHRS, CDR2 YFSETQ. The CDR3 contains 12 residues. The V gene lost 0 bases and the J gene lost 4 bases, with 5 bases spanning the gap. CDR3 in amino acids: CASSLGQYEQYF. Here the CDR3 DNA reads TGCGCCAGCAGCTTGGGTCAGTACGAGCAGTACTTC. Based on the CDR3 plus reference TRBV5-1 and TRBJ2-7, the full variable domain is KAGVTQTPRYLIKTRGQQVTLSCSPISGHRSVSWYQQTPGQGLQFLFEYFSETQRNKGNFPGRFSGRQFSNSRSEMNVSTLELGDSALYLCASSLGQYEQYFGPGTRLTVT.

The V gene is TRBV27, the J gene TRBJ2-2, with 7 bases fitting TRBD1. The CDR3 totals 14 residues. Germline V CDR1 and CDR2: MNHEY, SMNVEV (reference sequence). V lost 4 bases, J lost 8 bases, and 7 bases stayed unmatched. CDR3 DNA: TGTGCCAGCAGTTGGACAGGTCTCACGGGGGAGCTGTTTTTT. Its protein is CASSWTGLTGELFF.

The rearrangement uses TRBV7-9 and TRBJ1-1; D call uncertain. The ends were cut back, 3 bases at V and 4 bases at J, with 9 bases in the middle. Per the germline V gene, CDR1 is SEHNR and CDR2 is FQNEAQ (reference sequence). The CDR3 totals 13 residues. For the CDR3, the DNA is TGTGCCAGCAGCTTGTTGACAAGCACTGAAGCTTTCTTT. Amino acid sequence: CASSLLTSTEAFF.

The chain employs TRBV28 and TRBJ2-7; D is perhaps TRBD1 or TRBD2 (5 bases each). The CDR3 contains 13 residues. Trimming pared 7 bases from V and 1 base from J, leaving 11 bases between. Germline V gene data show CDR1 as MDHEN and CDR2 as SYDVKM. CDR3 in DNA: TGTGCCAGCATGCGGGCAGGGTCCTACGAGCAGTACTTC. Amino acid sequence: CASMRAGSYEQYF.